These T cell receptor beta chains were read from a single sample in a study of a mutant IDH1 vaccine in newly diagnosed glioma. Antigens of these TCRs are unknown. Here immunoSEQ multiplex PCR was the method, and the copy in TCRdb shows in-frame clones only, minus some. The repertoire holds about 48,000 clones, with roughly 84% as singletons. Specimen: PBMCs, collected from a glioma patient whose treatment included an IDH1 peptide vaccine. All receptors derive from a man aged 40-50 years with glioma. Each CDR3 is given with its conserved first and last residue. A D gene is named only where the DNA matches it firmly. Only part of the rows carry a size: once, few, many, or a class if the clone is expanded.

d_call: .
clone_size: .
v_call: TRBV9
j_call: TRBJ1-6
cdr3_length: 14
cdr3_nt: TGTGCCAGCAGCGTGGGCCAGGGGAATTCACCCCTCCACTTT
cdr3_aa: CASSVGQGNSPLHF

d_call: TRBD2
clone_size: .
v_call: TRBV30
j_call: TRBJ2-7
cdr3_length: 14
cdr3_nt: TGTGCCTGGACACGCGGGGGGCCTTCCTACGAGCAGTACTTC
cdr3_aa: CAWTRGGPSYEQYF

d_call: .
clone_size: .
v_call: TRBV10-3
j_call: TRBJ1-4
cdr3_length: 15
cdr3_nt: TGTGCCATCAGTGAGTCGGCAGGGCGGGCAGAAAAACTGTTTTTT
cdr3_aa: CAISESAGRAEKLFF

d_call: .
clone_size: few
v_call: TRBV5-4
j_call: TRBJ2-2
cdr3_length: 13
cdr3_nt: TGTGCCAGCAGCTATCTAGGCTCCCGGGAGCTGTTTTTT
cdr3_aa: CASSYLGSRELFF

d_call: .
clone_size: .
v_call: TRBV9
j_call: TRBJ2-5
cdr3_length: 16
cdr3_nt: TGTGCCAGCAGCGCGCCCCGGGACGGCGGGGAGGAGACCCAGTACTTC
cdr3_aa: CASSAPRDGGEETQYF

d_call: .
clone_size: .
v_call: TRBV6-1
j_call: TRBJ1-2
cdr3_length: 13
cdr3_nt: TGTGCCGGCGGACGGCTTCAAAACTATGGCTACACCTTC
cdr3_aa: CAGGRLQNYGYTF

d_call: TRBD1
clone_size: .
v_call: TRBV30
j_call: TRBJ2-5
cdr3_length: 14
cdr3_nt: TGTGCCTGGAGTGTAGGGACAGGGAAAGAGACCCAGTACTTC
cdr3_aa: CAWSVGTGKETQYF

d_call: TRBD2
clone_size: .
v_call: TRBV14
j_call: TRBJ2-7
cdr3_length: 11
cdr3_nt: TGTGCCAGCAGCCAAGGCGGGGAGGGGTACTTC
cdr3_aa: CASSQGGEGYF

d_call: .
clone_size: .
v_call: TRBV5-5
j_call: TRBJ1-5
cdr3_length: 15
cdr3_nt: TGTGCCAGCAGCCCGGACGGGTATAGCAATCAGCCCCAGCATTTT
cdr3_aa: CASSPDGYSNQPQHF

d_call: .
clone_size: once
v_call: TRBV23-1
j_call: TRBJ2-1
cdr3_length: 17
cdr3_nt: TGCGCCAGCGATCCGGCTCCTGGACTGCCCTCCTACAATGAGCAGTTCTTC
cdr3_aa: CASDPAPGLPSYNEQFF

d_call: .
clone_size: .
v_call: TRBV6-5
j_call: TRBJ1-2
cdr3_length: 14
cdr3_nt: TGTGCCAGCAGTTACTACCAGGGGTACTATGGCTACACCTTC
cdr3_aa: CASSYYQGYYGYTF

d_call: TRBD1
clone_size: .
v_call: TRBV5-1
j_call: TRBJ2-5
cdr3_length: 15
cdr3_nt: TGCGCCAGCAGCTTGGAGGGACAGGGGGTCGAGACCCAGTACTTC
cdr3_aa: CASSLEGQGVETQYF

d_call: .
clone_size: .
v_call: TRBV7-2
j_call: TRBJ1-2
cdr3_length: 16
cdr3_nt: TGTGCCAGCAGCTCAGACAGGCCAGGGGCGAGCTATGGCTACACCTTC
cdr3_aa: CASSSDRPGASYGYTF

d_call: .
clone_size: .
v_call: TRBV5-1
j_call: TRBJ1-1
cdr3_length: 14
cdr3_nt: TGCGCCAGCAACTTAGACGGTGGGTACACTGAAGCTTTCTTT
cdr3_aa: CASNLDGGYTEAFF

d_call: TRBD1
clone_size: few
v_call: TRBV2
j_call: TRBJ1-1
cdr3_length: 13
cdr3_nt: TGTGCCAGCAGCGGACAGGGGAACACTGAAGCTTTCTTT
cdr3_aa: CASSGQGNTEAFF

d_call: .
clone_size: .
v_call: TRBV23-1
j_call: TRBJ2-7
cdr3_length: 13
cdr3_nt: TGCGCCAGCAATACTAATTTACCTGCCGAGCAGTACTTC
cdr3_aa: CASNTNLPAEQYF

d_call: TRBD1
clone_size: few
v_call: TRBV7-8
j_call: TRBJ2-7
cdr3_length: 14
cdr3_nt: TGTGCCAGCAGCCCAGGGACAGGGTCCTACGAGCAGTACTTC
cdr3_aa: CASSPGTGSYEQYF

d_call: .
clone_size: .
v_call: TRBV15
j_call: TRBJ2-7
cdr3_length: 16
cdr3_nt: TGTGCCACCAGCAGAGATCGACCCGGACAGAGCTACGAGCAGTACTTC
cdr3_aa: CATSRDRPGQSYEQYF

d_call: TRBD1
clone_size: .
v_call: TRBV27
j_call: TRBJ1-2
cdr3_length: 16
cdr3_nt: TGTGCCAGCAGTTCCCTCCGACAGGGGGCGGGCTATGGCTACACCTTC
cdr3_aa: CASSSLRQGAGYGYTF

d_call: TRBD2
clone_size: .
v_call: TRBV9
j_call: TRBJ2-3
cdr3_length: 16
cdr3_nt: TGTGCCAGCAGCGTAGGGAATAGCGGGGGAGCAGATACGCAGTATTTT
cdr3_aa: CASSVGNSGGADTQYF

d_call: .
clone_size: .
v_call: TRBV5-6
j_call: TRBJ1-1
cdr3_length: 14
cdr3_nt: TGTGCCAGCAGCTTCCCAGGGACGAACACTGAAGCTTTCTTT
cdr3_aa: CASSFPGTNTEAFF

d_call: .
clone_size: .
v_call: TRBV6-6
j_call: TRBJ2-5
cdr3_length: 13
cdr3_nt: TGTGCCAGCAGTAGGTCACTCGGGGAGACCCAGTACTTC
cdr3_aa: CASSRSLGETQYF

d_call: TRBD1
clone_size: .
v_call: TRBV7-2
j_call: TRBJ2-1
cdr3_length: 13
cdr3_nt: TGTGCCAGCAGCCGGGACAGAGTCAATGAGCAGTTCTTC
cdr3_aa: CASSRDRVNEQFF

d_call: .
clone_size: .
v_call: TRBV29-1
j_call: TRBJ2-5
cdr3_length: 14
cdr3_nt: TGCAGCGTGGGGGATGGGGGCCCTCGACAGGACCAGTACTTC
cdr3_aa: CSVGDGGPRQDQYF

d_call: .
clone_size: .
v_call: TRBV30
j_call: TRBJ1-2
cdr3_length: 11
cdr3_nt: TGTGCCTGGGGTGGGGGGTATGGCTACACCTTC
cdr3_aa: CAWGGGYGYTF

d_call: .
clone_size: .
v_call: TRBV5-4
j_call: TRBJ2-3
cdr3_length: 13
cdr3_nt: TGTGCCAGCAGGTCCCCATTTGGAGATACGCAGTATTTT
cdr3_aa: CASRSPFGDTQYF

d_call: TRBD2
clone_size: few
v_call: TRBV19
j_call: TRBJ2-1
cdr3_length: 15
cdr3_nt: TGTGCCAGTAGTGCCACTAGCGGGGGGTTTAGTGAGCAGTTCTTC
cdr3_aa: CASSATSGGFSEQFF

d_call: .
clone_size: once
v_call: TRBV2
j_call: TRBJ1-1
cdr3_length: 14
cdr3_nt: TGTGCCAGCATCCTCCGGGGGGCTTCGGTCATGGCTTTCTTT
cdr3_aa: CASILRGASVMAFF

d_call: .
clone_size: .
v_call: TRBV2
j_call: TRBJ1-6
cdr3_length: 13
cdr3_nt: TGTGCCAGCAACCGTTTAGATAATTCACCCCTCCACTTT
cdr3_aa: CASNRLDNSPLHF

d_call: .
clone_size: .
v_call: TRBV2
j_call: TRBJ2-7
cdr3_length: 16
cdr3_nt: TGTGCCAGCAGTGAGGGGGCGGGGGCGAGCTCCTACGAGCAGTACTTC
cdr3_aa: CASSEGAGASSYEQYF

d_call: .
clone_size: .
v_call: TRBV5-4
j_call: TRBJ2-1
cdr3_length: 13
cdr3_nt: TGTGCCCTCGGGGGGCAGACATACAATGAGCAGTTCTTC
cdr3_aa: CALGGQTYNEQFF

d_call: .
clone_size: .
v_call: TRBV19
j_call: TRBJ2-5
cdr3_length: 13
cdr3_nt: TGTGCCAGTAGTATGAAAGGGAAAGAGACCCAGTACTTC
cdr3_aa: CASSMKGKETQYF

d_call: .
clone_size: .
v_call: TRBV7-9
j_call: TRBJ2-7
cdr3_length: 16
cdr3_nt: TGTGCCAGCAGGGGTGGGCGCACGAGTAGGTCCTACGAGCAGTACTTC
cdr3_aa: CASRGGRTSRSYEQYF

d_call: .
clone_size: .
v_call: TRBV19
j_call: TRBJ1-4
cdr3_length: 14
cdr3_nt: TGTGCCAGTAGACTGGGTCGAGGAAATGAAAAACTGTTTTTT
cdr3_aa: CASRLGRGNEKLFF

d_call: TRBD1
clone_size: .
v_call: TRBV5-4
j_call: TRBJ2-2
cdr3_length: 16
cdr3_nt: TGTGCCAGCAGCTTGGCCAGAGGACAGGGGGCCGGGGAGCTGTTTTTT
cdr3_aa: CASSLARGQGAGELFF

d_call: TRBD2
clone_size: .
v_call: TRBV4-1
j_call: TRBJ2-7
cdr3_length: 18
cdr3_nt: TGCGCCAGCAGCCTTGGAGGAACGGCAGGGACTAGCTCCTACGAGCAGTACTTC
cdr3_aa: CASSLGGTAGTSSYEQYF

d_call: .
clone_size: .
v_call: TRBV5-1
j_call: TRBJ2-7
cdr3_length: 15
cdr3_nt: TGCGCCAGCAGCTTAAACACCGGCTCAACCTACGAGCAGTACTTC
cdr3_aa: CASSLNTGSTYEQYF

d_call: TRBD2
clone_size: .
v_call: TRBV5-1
j_call: TRBJ2-7
cdr3_length: 11
cdr3_nt: TGCGCCAGCAGCTGGGGGGGGGAGCAGTACTTC
cdr3_aa: CASSWGGEQYF

d_call: .
clone_size: .
v_call: TRBV10-3
j_call: TRBJ1-5
cdr3_length: 13
cdr3_nt: TGTGCCATCAGTCGGGCTACGGGGCAGCCCCAGCATTTT
cdr3_aa: CAISRATGQPQHF

d_call: .
clone_size: once
v_call: TRBV5-6
j_call: TRBJ1-2
cdr3_length: 14
cdr3_nt: TGTGCCAGCAGCTTGTTCGATCTCTCCTATCGCTACACCTTC
cdr3_aa: CASSLFDLSYRYTF

d_call: .
clone_size: .
v_call: TRBV5-4
j_call: TRBJ2-5
cdr3_length: 12
cdr3_nt: TGTGCCAGCAGCCTAAAATGGGAGACCCAGTACTTC
cdr3_aa: CASSLKWETQYF

d_call: .
clone_size: .
v_call: TRBV19
j_call: TRBJ2-2
cdr3_length: 12
cdr3_nt: TGTGCCAGTATGACGGACACCGGGGAGCTGTTTTTT
cdr3_aa: CASMTDTGELFF

d_call: .
clone_size: .
v_call: TRBV6-1
j_call: TRBJ1-1
cdr3_length: 13
cdr3_nt: TGTGCCAGCAGGGCGACGGGGAACACTGAAGCTTTCTTT
cdr3_aa: CASRATGNTEAFF

d_call: .
clone_size: .
v_call: TRBV29-1
j_call: TRBJ2-1
cdr3_length: 13
cdr3_nt: TGCAGCGAGTCGCCAGGGACCTACAATGAGCAGTTCTTC
cdr3_aa: CSESPGTYNEQFF

d_call: .
clone_size: .
v_call: TRBV19
j_call: TRBJ1-2
cdr3_length: 13
cdr3_nt: TGTGCCTCACAGGGTGAGCCTATCTATGGCTACACCTTC
cdr3_aa: CASQGEPIYGYTF

d_call: .
clone_size: .
v_call: TRBV9
j_call: TRBJ1-2
cdr3_length: 10
cdr3_nt: TGTGCCAGCCGAGGGTCTGGCTACACCTTC
cdr3_aa: CASRGSGYTF

d_call: .
clone_size: .
v_call: TRBV6-1
j_call: TRBJ1-2
cdr3_length: 13
cdr3_nt: TGTGCCAGCAGTGAACATGCGGTGGGAGGCTACACCTTC
cdr3_aa: CASSEHAVGGYTF

d_call: .
clone_size: .
v_call: TRBV2
j_call: TRBJ1-1
cdr3_length: 15
cdr3_nt: TGTGCCAGCAGTGAAGCCCGGAGTATGAACACTGAAGCTTTCTTT
cdr3_aa: CASSEARSMNTEAFF

d_call: .
clone_size: .
v_call: TRBV7-2
j_call: TRBJ2-3
cdr3_length: 15
cdr3_nt: TGTGCCAGCAGCACCCGAAGTGTGGGGGCAGATACGCAGTATTTT
cdr3_aa: CASSTRSVGADTQYF

d_call: TRBD1
clone_size: .
v_call: TRBV29-1
j_call: TRBJ1-4
cdr3_length: 12
cdr3_nt: TGCAGCGCTTGGACAGGCCCCGAGGGACTGTTTTTT
cdr3_aa: CSAWTGPEGLFF

d_call: TRBD1
clone_size: few
v_call: TRBV5-4
j_call: TRBJ1-6
cdr3_length: 15
cdr3_nt: TGTGCCAGCAGCCCGGGACAGAACAATAATTCACCCCTCCACTTT
cdr3_aa: CASSPGQNNNSPLHF

d_call: .
clone_size: .
v_call: TRBV15
j_call: TRBJ1-1
cdr3_length: 13
cdr3_nt: TGTGCCACCAGCGGCGGTCGTTCTAGTAGAGCTTTCTTT
cdr3_aa: CATSGGRSSRAFF

d_call: .
clone_size: .
v_call: TRBV6-1
j_call: TRBJ1-2
cdr3_length: 15
cdr3_nt: TGTGCCAGCAGTGAAGGGACAGCTTCTATCTATGGCTACACCTTC
cdr3_aa: CASSEGTASIYGYTF

d_call: .
clone_size: .
v_call: TRBV6-5
j_call: TRBJ2-5
cdr3_length: 14
cdr3_nt: TGTGCCAGCAGTTACTCGGCCACCAGGGAGACCCAGTACTTC
cdr3_aa: CASSYSATRETQYF

d_call: .
clone_size: few
v_call: TRBV4-2
j_call: TRBJ2-6
cdr3_length: 16
cdr3_nt: TGTGCCAGCAGCCAAGGGGACGGCTCTGGGGCCAACGTCCTGACTTTC
cdr3_aa: CASSQGDGSGANVLTF

d_call: .
clone_size: .
v_call: TRBV4-2
j_call: TRBJ1-2
cdr3_length: 13
cdr3_nt: TGTGCCAGCAGCCAAGATGACAGCTATGGCTACACCTTC
cdr3_aa: CASSQDDSYGYTF

d_call: TRBD1
clone_size: .
v_call: TRBV6-4
j_call: TRBJ2-1
cdr3_length: 16
cdr3_nt: TGTGCCAGCAGTGATACCGACAGGGACTCCTACAATGAGCAGTTCTTC
cdr3_aa: CASSDTDRDSYNEQFF